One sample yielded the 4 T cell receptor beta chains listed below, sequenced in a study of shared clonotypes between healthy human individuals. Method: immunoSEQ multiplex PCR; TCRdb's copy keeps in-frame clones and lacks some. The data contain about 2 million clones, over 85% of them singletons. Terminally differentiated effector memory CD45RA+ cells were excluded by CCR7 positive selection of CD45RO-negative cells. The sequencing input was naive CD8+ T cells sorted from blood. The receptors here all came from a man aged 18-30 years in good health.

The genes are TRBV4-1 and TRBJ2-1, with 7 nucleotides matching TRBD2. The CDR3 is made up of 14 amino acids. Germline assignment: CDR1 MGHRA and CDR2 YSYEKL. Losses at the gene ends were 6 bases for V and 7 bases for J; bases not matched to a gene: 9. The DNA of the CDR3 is TGCGCCAGCAGACCCTTGGCGGGAGAGAATGAGCAGTTCTTC. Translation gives CASRPLAGENEQFF.

Written as DNA, the CDR3 is TGTGCCAGCACCGACGGCAATGAGCAGTTCTTC. Translating it yields CASTDGNEQFF. This sequence joins TRBV7-9 and TRBJ2-1; D not resolved. The CDR3 is made up of 11 amino acids. From germline, CDR1 is SEHNR and CDR2 FQNEAQ (reference sequence). V lost 7 bases to trimming and J lost 6 bases, with 7 bases between them.

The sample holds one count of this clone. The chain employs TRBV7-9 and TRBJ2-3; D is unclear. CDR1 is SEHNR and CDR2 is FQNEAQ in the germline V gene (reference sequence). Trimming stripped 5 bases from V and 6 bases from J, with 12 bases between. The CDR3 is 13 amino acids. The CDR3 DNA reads TGTGCCAGCAGCCCCCCCTACGCCGATACGCAGTATTTT. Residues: CASSPPYADTQYF.

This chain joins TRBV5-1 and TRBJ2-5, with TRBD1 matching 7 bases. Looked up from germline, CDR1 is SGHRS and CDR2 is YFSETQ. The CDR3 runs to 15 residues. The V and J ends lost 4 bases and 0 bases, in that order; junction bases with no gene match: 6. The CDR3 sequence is CASSPRDSYQETQYF. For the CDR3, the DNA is TGCGCCAGCAGCCCGAGGGACAGTTACCAAGAGACCCAGTACTTC.